The TCR beta chain described here comes from a study of cytomegalovirus exposure and HLA in healthy donors. Per germline, CDR1 PRHDT and CDR2 FYEKMQ (reference sequence). CDR3 length equals 15 residues. V lost 8 bases to trimming and J lost 5 bases, with 22 bases between them. Primers included in the PCR were 60 Vbeta and 13 Jbeta primers. Using immunoSEQ multiplex PCR, the repertoire was profiled, and TCRdb retains in-frame clones only, with some absent. Counted here are about 110,000 clones, 75% occurring once; the ten biggest clones make up about 2.5%. This clone has a handful of counts. The V gene is TRBV13, the J gene TRBJ2-7; D perhaps matches TRBD2 (5 bases). The origin of this receptor is a man aged 35 to 55 in good health and CMV-seronegative. Sequencing was done on a sample of PBMCs. In nucleotides, the CDR3 is TGTGCCAGCCGCCTGGGGAGAAGTCCCCCCGACGAGCAGTACTTC. This translates into CASRLGRSPPDEQYF.